This TCR beta chain was observed in a study of blood T cell repertoires in COVID-19. Study information: Collection of acute and convalescent COVID-19 samples took place in the United States, Italy and Spain. Sources were T cells, B-cell-depleted T cells, or PBMCs; the material itself was cDNA or gDNA.

Seattle participants joined during active infection and were tracked over time. The CDR3 is 11 residues long. CDR1 and CDR2 from the germline V gene are LGHNT and FRNRAP. V lost 0 bases, J lost 12 bases, and 9 bases lay in between. Authors' data handling: Using reference gene primer amplification, nucleated cell counts were estimated. Sequencing used immunoSEQ multiplex PCR; TCRdb keeps in-frame clones, though not all of them. V and J calls plus clone size are reproduced from that table; the DNA served to infer D and trimming. The sample lists over 150,000 clones, around 85% occurring once. Material for sequencing was peripheral blood. This TCR was sampled from a woman older than 75 with COVID-19, enrolled during active disease. The V call is TRBV12-5, the J call TRBJ2-7; possibly TRBD1 for D (5 bases). CDR3 amino acids: CASGLVQDTYF. The DNA of the CDR3 is TGTGCTAGTGGTTTGGTTCAGGACACGTACTTC.